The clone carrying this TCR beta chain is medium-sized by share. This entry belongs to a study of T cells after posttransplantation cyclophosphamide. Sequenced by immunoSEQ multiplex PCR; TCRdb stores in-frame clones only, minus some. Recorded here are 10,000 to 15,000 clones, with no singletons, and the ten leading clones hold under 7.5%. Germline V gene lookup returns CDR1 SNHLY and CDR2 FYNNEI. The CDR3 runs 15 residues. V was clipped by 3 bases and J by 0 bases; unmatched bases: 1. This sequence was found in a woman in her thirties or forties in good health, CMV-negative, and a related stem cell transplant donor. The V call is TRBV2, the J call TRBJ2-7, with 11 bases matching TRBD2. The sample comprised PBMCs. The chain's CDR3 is CASSDLAGGSYEQYF. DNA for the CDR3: TGTGCCAGCAGTGATCTAGCGGGGGGCTCCTACGAGCAGTACTTC.